A single sample is the source of the 32 T cell receptor beta chains below, sequenced in a study of control samples from healthy donors and cancer patients. Only in-frame clones appear in the TCRdb table, and some are missing; sequencing was by immunoSEQ multiplex PCR. Of about 89,000 clones in the sample, roughly 86% were seen once. The sample comprised blood. Receptors were obtained from a man aged 25-40 years in good health.

The CDR3, as DNA: TGTGCCAGCAGCTTGGACAGCGGAAACACCATATATTTT. Amino acid sequence: CASSLDSGNTIYF. V gene TRBV5-4 combines with J gene TRBJ1-3; D is unresolved. The V end lost 0 bases, the J end lost 4 bases, and 5 bases lay between the germline ends. CDR1 and CDR2 (germline): SGHNT, YYREEE (reference sequence). The CDR3 is 13 residues long.

J is TRBJ2-2 and V is TRBV9; D is possibly TRBD2 (6 bases). V was pared by 2 bases and J by 6 bases, with 23 bases between. The length of the CDR3 is 18 residues. Per the germline V gene, CDR1 is SGDLS and CDR2 is YYNGEE. CDR3 in DNA: TGTGCCAGCAGCGTCCCAGCCGGGGGTGCAAACGGGCCCGGGGAGCTGTTTTTT. This translates into CASSVPAGGANGPGELFF.

V is TRBV5-4 and J is TRBJ2-3; possible D gene TRBD1, 6 bases. V gave up 5 bases and J gave up 1 base, with 14 bases separating them. This CDR3 contains 15 residues. CDR1 SGHNT and CDR2 YYREEE come from the germline V gene (reference sequence). The CDR3 DNA sequence: TGTGCCAGCAGATCAGCAGGGGTACGCACAGATACGCAGTATTTT. Protein: CASRSAGVRTDTQYF.

The CDR3 DNA is TGTGCCAGCAGTACAGGGCCCCTCAATGAGCAGTTCTTC. It translates to CASSTGPLNEQFF. The rearrangement uses TRBV28 and TRBJ2-1, with D perhaps matching TRBD1 (6 bases). Germline CDR1 is MDHEN and CDR2 is SYDVKM. Deletions cut 5 bases from V and 6 bases from J, with 11 bases between. This CDR3 is built from 13 residues.

This clone has a handful of counts. The chain recombines TRBV5-6 with TRBJ1-4; maybe TRBD1 (5 bases). The CDR3 is made up of 14 amino acids. Germline CDR1 and CDR2: SGHDT and YYEEEE. V was cut by 4 bases and J by 4 bases, with 11 bases left in between. CDR3 sequence: CASSPRVGNEKLFF. The DNA for the CDR3 is TGTGCCAGCAGCCCCAGGGTCGGTAATGAAAAACTGTTTTTT. Filled out from reference TRBV5-6 and TRBJ1-4, the complete variable domain reads DAGVTQSPTHLIKTRGQQVTLRCSPKSGHDTVSWYQQALGQGPQFIFQYYEEEERQRGNFPDRFSGHQFPNYSSELNVNALLLGDSALYLCASSPRVGNEKLFFGSGTQLSVL.

The V call is TRBV11-2, the J call TRBJ1-5, with D maybe TRBD1 (6 bases). V lost 4 bases to trimming and J lost 0 bases, with 13 bases between them. The germline V gene has CDR1 SGHAT and CDR2 FQNNGV. The CDR3 runs 16 residues. DNA of the CDR3: TGTGCCAGCAGCTCCTCACAGGGTACTAGCAATCAGCCCCAGCATTTT. Encoded protein: CASSSSQGTSNQPQHF.

The chain uses TRBV19 and TRBJ2-7; a possible D gene is TRBD1 (5 bases). Trimming took 11 bases from V and 4 from J, leaving 15 bases between them. CDR3 length: 12 amino acids. Germline values: CDR1 LNHDA, CDR2 SQIVND (reference sequence). The CDR3 spells CAYKGPFYEQYF. The CDR3, as DNA: TGTGCCTATAAGGGGCCCTTTTACGAGCAGTACTTC. Full variable domain (remainder filled in from reference TRBV19 and TRBJ2-7): DGGITQSPKYLFRKEGQNVTLSCEQNLNHDAMYWYRQDPGQGLRLIYYSQIVNDFQKGDIAEGYSVSREKKESFPLTVTSAQKNPTAFYLCAYKGPFYEQYFGPGTRLTVT.

The chain combines TRBV7-2 with TRBJ2-3, with TRBD2 identical over 13 bases. The CDR3 runs to 16 residues. The V gene end was trimmed by 5 bases and the J gene end by 2 bases; junction bases not matched to a gene: 4. CDR1 SGHTA and CDR2 FQGNSA come from the germline V gene. CDR3 sequence (DNA): TGTGCCAGCAGCCTAACTAGCGGGGGGGCCACAGATACGCAGTATTTT. It encodes CASSLTSGGATDTQYF.

The V call is TRBV19, the J call TRBJ2-1; no firm D call. With 9 bases removed from V and 8 bases from J, the gap between germline ends came to 17 bases. In germline, CDR1 is LNHDA, CDR2 SQIVND (reference sequence). There are 13 residues in the CDR3. CDR3 nucleotides: TGTGCCAGCCCGGACCGCCTAAGCGATGAGCAGTTCTTC. This translates into CASPDRLSDEQFF.

The chain carries TRBV13 and TRBJ2-7, with D hard to call. Germline V lookup: CDR1 PRHDT, CDR2 FYEKMQ (reference sequence). The V and J ends lost 7 bases and 1 base respectively, with 14 bases between them. There are 14 residues in the CDR3. The CDR3 DNA reads TGTGCCAGCACCCAGGCGCCGGAGTCCTACGAGCAGTACGTC. Residues: CASTQAPESYEQYV.

The chain combines TRBV9 with TRBJ2-1, with 9 bases lining up with TRBD2. With V trimmed by 4 bases and J by 0 bases, 8 bases remained unmatched. There are 17 residues in the CDR3. Germline CDR1 SGDLS, CDR2 YYNGEE. CDR3 sequence (DNA): TGTGCCAGCAGCCCGCGACTAGCGGCAAGCTCCTACAATGAGCAGTTCTTC. Translation gives CASSPRLAASSYNEQFF. The complete variable domain, with remaining parts taken from reference TRBV9 and TRBJ2-1, reads DSGVTQTPKHLITATGQRVTLRCSPRSGDLSVYWYQQSLDQGLQFLIQYYNGEERAKGNILERFSAQQFPDLHSELNLSSLELGDSALYFCASSPRLAASSYNEQFFGPGTRLTVL.

The J gene is TRBJ1-2, the V gene TRBV6-5; 12 nucleotides agree with TRBD1. Trimming at V came to 5 bases and at J to 5 bases, leaving 3 bases not matched to a gene. Germline V gene lookup returns CDR1 MNHEY and CDR2 SVGAGI. The CDR3 has 14 amino acids. The CDR3 protein is CASSQGQGAYGYTF. In DNA, the CDR3 is TGTGCCAGCAGTCAGGGACAGGGGGCTTATGGCTACACCTTC.

The rearrangement links TRBV5-6 to TRBJ1-4, with D perhaps matching TRBD1 (6 bases). Germline V gives CDR1 SGHDT, CDR2 YYEEEE. V was clipped by 4 bases and J by 0 bases, with 13 bases between them. The CDR3 has 16 residues. CDR3 loop: CASSPYRDPTNEKLFF. The CDR3 DNA sequence: TGTGCCAGCAGCCCCTACAGGGATCCAACTAATGAAAAACTGTTTTTT. Full variable domain (outside the CDR3, taken from reference TRBV5-6 and TRBJ1-4): DAGVTQSPTHLIKTRGQQVTLRCSPKSGHDTVSWYQQALGQGPQFIFQYYEEEERQRGNFPDRFSGHQFPNYSSELNVNALLLGDSALYLCASSPYRDPTNEKLFFGSGTQLSVL.

This chain uses TRBV27 with TRBJ2-5; TRBD1 matches at 8 bases. The V segment lost 5 bases and the J segment 5 bases; nucleotides outside the gene matches: 10. This CDR3 comprises 15 residues. CDR1 is MNHEY and CDR2 is SMNVEV in the germline V gene (reference sequence). The CDR3 DNA reads TGTGCCAGCAGTCTCGGACAGGGACGTCCGGAGACCCAGTACTTC. As protein: CASSLGQGRPETQYF.

The chain couples TRBV5-1 to TRBJ1-1; weak D call: TRBD1 (5 bases). V dropped 4 bases and J dropped 7 bases, with 14 bases sitting between them. CDR1 and CDR2 from the germline V gene are SGHRS and YFSETQ. There are 13 residues in the CDR3. The CDR3: CASSGRGDGEAFF. Written as DNA, the CDR3 is TGCGCCAGCAGCGGAAGAGGGGACGGTGAAGCTTTCTTT.

This clone came up a few times. The rearrangement links TRBV9 to TRBJ1-6; TRBD1 is a possible D gene (6 bases). The CDR3 extends over 17 amino acids. Deletions cut 4 bases from V and 4 bases from J, with 18 bases between. CDR1 is SGDLS, CDR2 YYNGEE, per germline. The CDR3, as DNA: TGTGCCAGCAGCACCGGGGGGGCAGGGGCTTATAATTCACCCCTCCACTTT. This sequence encodes CASSTGGAGAYNSPLHF.

This sequence joins TRBV7-2 and TRBJ1-6; D gene ambiguous. The CDR3 is 15 residues long. CDR1 and CDR2 (germline): SGHTA, FQGNSA. V shed 8 bases and J shed 0 bases, with 11 bases lying between them. The CDR3 region is CASGHTSSYNSPLHF. CDR3 in DNA: TGTGCCAGCGGCCACACGAGCTCCTATAATTCACCCCTCCACTTT.

In its sample, this clone was seen a few times. The chain uses TRBV3-1 (or the pseudogene TRBV3-2) and TRBJ2-5, with D perhaps being TRBD1 or TRBD2 (5 bases each). Between the trimmed V and J ends, which lost 4 bases and 7 bases, there was a span of 19 bases. Per germline, CDR1 LGHDT and CDR2 YNNKEL (reference sequence). This CDR3 region has 15 residues. CDR3 residues: CASSLSAVGEWTQYF. CDR3 nucleotide sequence: TGTGCCAGCAGCCTGTCGGCGGTAGGGGAGTGGACCCAGTACTTC.

CDR3 nucleotides: TGTGCCACCAGTGATCCCCAGATGAGGACTAGCGGGGGTAGCACAGATACGCAGTATTTT. It yields the protein CATSDPQMRTSGGSTDTQYF. This sequence joins TRBV24-1 and TRBJ2-3; 13 bases line up with TRBD2. This CDR3 comprises 20 residues. V shed 3 bases, J shed 0 bases, and the junction held 11 bases outside the gene matches. The germline CDR1 and CDR2 sequences are KGHDR and SFDVKD.

The gene calls are TRBV6-5 and TRBJ1-1; D is ambiguous. CDR3 size: 13 residues. Trimming stripped 4 bases from V and 2 bases from J, with 8 bases between. The V gene's germline CDR1 is MNHEY and CDR2 SVGAGI. The CDR3 reads CASSFGLNTEAFF. CDR3 coding DNA: TGTGCCAGCAGTTTTGGTCTAAACACTGAAGCTTTCTTT.

The J gene is TRBJ2-2, the V gene TRBV30, with D perhaps matching TRBD1 (5 bases). Germline V CDR1 and CDR2: GTSNPN, SVGIG (reference sequence). This CDR3 has 14 amino acids. Trimming took 8 bases from V and 0 from J, leaving 13 bases between them. CDR3 sequence: CAVHRKANTGELFF. The CDR3 DNA reads TGTGCCGTACACAGGAAAGCGAACACCGGGGAGCTGTTTTTT.

The chain recombines TRBV11-2 with TRBJ2-2; 9 nucleotides agree with TRBD2. Germline loops: CDR1 SGHAT, CDR2 FQNNGV. Trimming cost V 2 bases and J 3 bases; bases outside gene matches: 4. The CDR3 runs to 16 residues. The CDR3: CASSLWLAGHTGELFF. Written as DNA, the CDR3 is TGTGCCAGCAGCTTATGGCTAGCGGGGCACACCGGGGAGCTGTTTTTT. Full variable domain (missing parts from reference TRBV11-2 and TRBJ2-2): EAGVAQSPRYKIIEKRQSVAFWCNPISGHATLYWYQQILGQGPKLLIQFQNNGVVDDSQLPKDRFSAERLKGVDSTLKIQPAKLEDSAVYLCASSLWLAGHTGELFFGEGSRLTVL.

This clone occurred a few times. The chain employs TRBV5-1 and TRBJ1-3; no reliable D call. There are 14 residues in the CDR3. The germline CDR1 and CDR2 sequences are SGHRS and YFSETQ. Trimming stripped 0 bases from V and 3 bases from J, with 7 bases between. The CDR3 DNA is TGCGCCAGCAGCTTGGACCCCCGTGGAAACACCATATATTTT. Its protein is CASSLDPRGNTIYF.

The rearrangement links TRBV25-1 to TRBJ2-1, with a weak D call TRBD2 (6 bases). Germline CDR1 MGHDK, CDR2 SYGVNS. V was trimmed by 3 bases and J by 2 bases, leaving 17 bases between them. The CDR3 is 17 amino acids. CDR3 in amino acids: CASSEPHGGRAYNEQFF. DNA for the CDR3: TGTGCCAGCAGTGAGCCCCACGGGGGTCGAGCCTACAATGAGCAGTTCTTC.

By frequency in the sample, this clone is medium-sized. The CDR3 region is CASNFDTAATEAFF. The CDR3, as DNA: TGTGCCAGCAACTTTGACACGGCGGCGACTGAAGCTTTCTTT. The chain recombines TRBV2 with TRBJ1-1; D is unresolved. CDR1 is SNHLY and CDR2 is FYNNEI in the germline V gene. Trimming removed 7 bases from V and 5 bases from J, with 17 bases in between. This CDR3 has 14 residues.

The chain uses TRBV29-1 and TRBJ2-1; D perhaps matches TRBD2 (5 bases). The CDR3 is 13 amino acids. Germline V gene sequence: CDR1 SQVTM, CDR2 ANQGSEA. V lost 4 bases and J lost 3, with 10 bases in between. CDR3 sequence (DNA): TGCAGCGTTGGCGCTAGCCACTACAATGAGCAGTTCTTC. Translated: CSVGASHYNEQFF.

This clone was found once. The J gene is TRBJ1-2, the V gene TRBV5-4; no clear D. CDR1 and CDR2 (germline): SGHNT, YYREEE (reference sequence). The CDR3 covers 13 residues. Deletions cut 0 bases from V and 6 bases from J, with 9 bases between. The CDR3 here is CASSLDRLDGYTF. DNA of the CDR3: TGTGCCAGCAGCTTGGATCGGCTAGATGGCTACACCTTC.

The chain couples TRBV9 to TRBJ2-3, with D hard to call. V lost 7 bases, J lost 9 bases, and 15 bases lay in between. The CDR3 loop spans 12 amino acids. The germline V gene has CDR1 SGDLS and CDR2 YYNGEE. The CDR3 loop is CASSWAEDTQYF. The CDR3 coding sequence is TGTGCCAGCTCTTGGGCAGAAGACACGCAGTATTTT.

V is TRBV9 and J is TRBJ1-1, with D possibly TRBD1 on 6 matching bases. Germline lookup yields CDR1 SGDLS and CDR2 YYNGEE. V gave up 2 bases and J gave up 3 bases, with 11 bases separating them. The CDR3 loop spans 14 amino acids. The CDR3 is CASSVAGEDTEAFF. The DNA for the CDR3 is TGTGCCAGCAGCGTGGCAGGGGAGGACACTGAAGCTTTCTTT.

In nucleotides, the CDR3 is TGTGCCAGCAGCTTAGGTGGGACAGGGGGTAAAGAGCAGTACTTC. It codes for CASSLGGTGGKEQYF. The chain uses TRBV7-9 and TRBJ2-7; 11 positions agree with TRBD1. V was clipped by 1 base and J by 7 bases; unmatched bases: 6. Germline CDR1 reads SEHNR; CDR2 reads FQNEAQ (reference sequence). The CDR3 extends over 15 amino acids.

The rearrangement uses TRBV7-8 and TRBJ2-1; D ambiguous. V lost 0 bases to trimming and J lost 0 bases, with 6 bases between them. CDR1 SGHVS and CDR2 FQNEAQ come from the germline V gene. The CDR3 consists of 15 residues. CDR3 DNA: TGTGCCAGCAGCTTAGCGGCGATCTCCTACAATGAGCAGTTCTTC. Translated: CASSLAAISYNEQFF.

The chain combines TRBV30 with TRBJ2-1; 10 nucleotides agree with TRBD1. V lost 7 bases and J lost 7; bases outside the gene matches: 7. CDR3 length: 13 amino acids. CDR1 and CDR2 (germline): GTSNPN, SVGIG (reference sequence). CDR3 coding DNA: TGTGCCTTCCGGGACAGGGGTTATAATGAGCAGTTCTTC. Encoded protein: CAFRDRGYNEQFF.